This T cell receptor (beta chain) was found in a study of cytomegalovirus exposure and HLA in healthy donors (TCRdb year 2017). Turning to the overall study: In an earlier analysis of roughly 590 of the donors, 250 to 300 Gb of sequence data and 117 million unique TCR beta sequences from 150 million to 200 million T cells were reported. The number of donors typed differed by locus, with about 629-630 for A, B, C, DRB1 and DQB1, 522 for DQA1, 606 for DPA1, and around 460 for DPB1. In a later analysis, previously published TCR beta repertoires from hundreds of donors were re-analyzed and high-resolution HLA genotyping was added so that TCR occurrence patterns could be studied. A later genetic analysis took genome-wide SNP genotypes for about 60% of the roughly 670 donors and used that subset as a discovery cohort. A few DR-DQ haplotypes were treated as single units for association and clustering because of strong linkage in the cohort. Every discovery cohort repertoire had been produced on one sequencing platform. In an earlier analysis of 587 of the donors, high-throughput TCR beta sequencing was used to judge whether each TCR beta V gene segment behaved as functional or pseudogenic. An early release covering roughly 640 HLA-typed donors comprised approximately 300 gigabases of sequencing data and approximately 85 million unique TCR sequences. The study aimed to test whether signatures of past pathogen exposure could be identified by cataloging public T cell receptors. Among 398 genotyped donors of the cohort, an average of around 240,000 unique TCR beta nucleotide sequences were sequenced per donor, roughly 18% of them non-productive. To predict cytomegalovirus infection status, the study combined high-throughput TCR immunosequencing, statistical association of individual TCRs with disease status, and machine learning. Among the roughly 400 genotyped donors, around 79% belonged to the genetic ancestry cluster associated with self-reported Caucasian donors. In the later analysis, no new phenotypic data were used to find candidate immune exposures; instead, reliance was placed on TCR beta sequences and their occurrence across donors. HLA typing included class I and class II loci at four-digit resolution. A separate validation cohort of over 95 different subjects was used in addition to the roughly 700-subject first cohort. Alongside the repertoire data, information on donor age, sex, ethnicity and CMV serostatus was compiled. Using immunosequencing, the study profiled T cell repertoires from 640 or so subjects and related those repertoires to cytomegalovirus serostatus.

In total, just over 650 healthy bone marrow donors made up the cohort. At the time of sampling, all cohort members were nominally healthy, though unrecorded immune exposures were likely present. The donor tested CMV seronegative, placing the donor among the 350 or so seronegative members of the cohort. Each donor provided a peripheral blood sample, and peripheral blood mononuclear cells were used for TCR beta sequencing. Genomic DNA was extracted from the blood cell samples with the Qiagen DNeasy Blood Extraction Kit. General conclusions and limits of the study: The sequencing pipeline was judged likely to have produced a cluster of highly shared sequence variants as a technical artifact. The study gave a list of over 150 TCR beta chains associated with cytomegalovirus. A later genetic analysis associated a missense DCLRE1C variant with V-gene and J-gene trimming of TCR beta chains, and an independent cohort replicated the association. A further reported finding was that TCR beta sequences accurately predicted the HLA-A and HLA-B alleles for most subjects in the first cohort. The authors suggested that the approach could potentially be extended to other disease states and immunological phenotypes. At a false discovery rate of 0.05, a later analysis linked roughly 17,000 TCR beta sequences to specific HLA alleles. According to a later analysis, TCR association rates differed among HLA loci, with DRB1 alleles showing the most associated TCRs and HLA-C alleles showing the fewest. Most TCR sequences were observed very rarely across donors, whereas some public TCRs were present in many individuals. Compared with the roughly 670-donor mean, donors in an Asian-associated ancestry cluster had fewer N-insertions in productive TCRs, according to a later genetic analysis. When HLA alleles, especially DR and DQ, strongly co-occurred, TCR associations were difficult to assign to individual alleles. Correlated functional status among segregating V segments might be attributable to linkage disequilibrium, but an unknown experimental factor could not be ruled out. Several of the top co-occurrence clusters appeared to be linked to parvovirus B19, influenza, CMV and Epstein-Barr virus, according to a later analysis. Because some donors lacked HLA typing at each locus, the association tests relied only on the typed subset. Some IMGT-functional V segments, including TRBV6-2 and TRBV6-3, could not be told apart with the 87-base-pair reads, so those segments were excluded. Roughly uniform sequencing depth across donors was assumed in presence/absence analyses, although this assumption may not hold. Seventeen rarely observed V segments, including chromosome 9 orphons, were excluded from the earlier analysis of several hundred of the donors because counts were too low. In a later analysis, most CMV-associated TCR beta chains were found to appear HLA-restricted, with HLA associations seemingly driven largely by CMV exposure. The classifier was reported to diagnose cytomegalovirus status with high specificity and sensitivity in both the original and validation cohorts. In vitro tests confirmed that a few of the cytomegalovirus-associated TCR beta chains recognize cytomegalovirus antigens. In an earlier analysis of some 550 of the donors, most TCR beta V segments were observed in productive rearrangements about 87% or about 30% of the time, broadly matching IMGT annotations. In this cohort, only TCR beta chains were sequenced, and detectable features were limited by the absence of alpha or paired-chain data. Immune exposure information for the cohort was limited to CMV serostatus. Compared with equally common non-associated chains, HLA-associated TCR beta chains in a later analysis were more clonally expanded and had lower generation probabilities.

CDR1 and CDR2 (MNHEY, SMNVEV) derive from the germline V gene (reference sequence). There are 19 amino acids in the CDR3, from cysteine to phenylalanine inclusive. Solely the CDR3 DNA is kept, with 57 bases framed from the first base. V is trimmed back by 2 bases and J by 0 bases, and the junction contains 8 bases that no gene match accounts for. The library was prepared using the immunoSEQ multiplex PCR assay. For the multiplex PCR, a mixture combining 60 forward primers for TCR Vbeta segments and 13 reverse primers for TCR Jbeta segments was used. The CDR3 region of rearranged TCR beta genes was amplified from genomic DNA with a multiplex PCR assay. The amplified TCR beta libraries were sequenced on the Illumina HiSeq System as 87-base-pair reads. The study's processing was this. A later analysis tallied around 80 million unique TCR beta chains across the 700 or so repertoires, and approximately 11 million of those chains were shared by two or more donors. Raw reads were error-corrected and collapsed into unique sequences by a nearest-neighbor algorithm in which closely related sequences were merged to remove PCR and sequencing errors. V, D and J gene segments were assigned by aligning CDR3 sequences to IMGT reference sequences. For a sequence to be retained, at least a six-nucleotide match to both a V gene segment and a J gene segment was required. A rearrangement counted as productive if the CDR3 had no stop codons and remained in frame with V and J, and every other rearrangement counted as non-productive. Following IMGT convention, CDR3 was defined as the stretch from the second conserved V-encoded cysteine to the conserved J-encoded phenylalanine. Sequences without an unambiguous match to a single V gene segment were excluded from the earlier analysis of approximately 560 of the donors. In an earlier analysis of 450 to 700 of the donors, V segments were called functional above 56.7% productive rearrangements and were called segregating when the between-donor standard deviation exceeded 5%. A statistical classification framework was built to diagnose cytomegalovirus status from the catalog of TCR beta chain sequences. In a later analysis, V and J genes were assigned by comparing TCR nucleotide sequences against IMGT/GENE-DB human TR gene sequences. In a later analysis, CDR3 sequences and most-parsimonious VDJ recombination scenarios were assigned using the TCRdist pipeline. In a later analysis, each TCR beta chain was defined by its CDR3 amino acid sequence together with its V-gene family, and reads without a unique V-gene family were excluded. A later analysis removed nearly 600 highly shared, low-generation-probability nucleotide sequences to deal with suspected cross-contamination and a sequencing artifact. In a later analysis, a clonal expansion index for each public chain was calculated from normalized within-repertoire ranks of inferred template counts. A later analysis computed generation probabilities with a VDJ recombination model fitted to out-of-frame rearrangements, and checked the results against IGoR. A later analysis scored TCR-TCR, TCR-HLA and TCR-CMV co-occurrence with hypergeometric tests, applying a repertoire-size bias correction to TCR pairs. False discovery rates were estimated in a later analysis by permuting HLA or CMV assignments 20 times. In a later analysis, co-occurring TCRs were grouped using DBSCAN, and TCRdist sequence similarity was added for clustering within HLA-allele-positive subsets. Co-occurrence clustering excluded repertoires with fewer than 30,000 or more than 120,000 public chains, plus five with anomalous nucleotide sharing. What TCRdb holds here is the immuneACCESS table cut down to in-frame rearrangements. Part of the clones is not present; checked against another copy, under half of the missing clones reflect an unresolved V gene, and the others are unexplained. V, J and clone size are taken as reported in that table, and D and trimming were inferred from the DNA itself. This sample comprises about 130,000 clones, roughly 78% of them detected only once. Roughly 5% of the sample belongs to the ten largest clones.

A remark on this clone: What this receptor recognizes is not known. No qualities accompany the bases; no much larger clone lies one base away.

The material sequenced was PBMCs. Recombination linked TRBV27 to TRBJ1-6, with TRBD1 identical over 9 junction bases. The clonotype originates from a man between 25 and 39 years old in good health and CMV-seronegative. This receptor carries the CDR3 CASSLIGDRAPSYNSPLHF. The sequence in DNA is TGTGCCAGCAGTTTAATAGGGGACAGGGCCCCCTCCTATAATTCACCCCTCCACTTT.